This T cell receptor beta chain was obtained from a study of shared clonotypes between healthy human individuals. Germline V gene data show CDR1 as MNHEY and CDR2 as SMNVEV (reference sequence). The V end was cut by 3 bases, the J end by 4 bases, with 4 bases between. The CDR3 contains 12 residues. This clone turned up a few times. Other DNA sequences in the sample encode the same CDR3. Libraries were prepared by immunoSEQ multiplex PCR; TCRdb keeps only in-frame clonotypes and omits some of them. This table holds 1,500,000 or so clones, just under 99% found once. The V gene is TRBV27, the J gene TRBJ1-5; no clear D. Sequencing was done on a sample of naive CD4+ T cells sorted from blood. Subset reported: CD45RA+ positively selected. This sequence originates from a man aged 30 to 45 in good health. CDR3 in amino acids: CASSFRNQPQHF. CDR3 DNA sequence: TGTGCCAGCAGTTTCCGGAATCAGCCCCAGCATTTT.